What follows is one TCR beta chain and its context. These data come from a study of control samples from healthy donors and cancer patients. Repertoires were generated with immunoSEQ multiplex PCR, while TCRdb's copy carries only in-frame clones and drops some. Among about 160,000 clones listed, about 90% were seen once. Germline assignment: CDR1 SGHTS and CDR2 YDEGEE. CDR3 length: 15 amino acids. V was clipped by 1 base and J by 4 bases, with 9 bases between them. The V gene is TRBV5-8, the J gene TRBJ2-6; no clear D. The clonotype originates from a man in his thirties or forties in good health. The sequenced sample consisted of blood. For the CDR3, the DNA is TGTGCCAGCAGCTTGTGGAGTTCCGGGGCCAACGTCCTGACTTTC. Amino acids: CASSLWSSGANVLTF.